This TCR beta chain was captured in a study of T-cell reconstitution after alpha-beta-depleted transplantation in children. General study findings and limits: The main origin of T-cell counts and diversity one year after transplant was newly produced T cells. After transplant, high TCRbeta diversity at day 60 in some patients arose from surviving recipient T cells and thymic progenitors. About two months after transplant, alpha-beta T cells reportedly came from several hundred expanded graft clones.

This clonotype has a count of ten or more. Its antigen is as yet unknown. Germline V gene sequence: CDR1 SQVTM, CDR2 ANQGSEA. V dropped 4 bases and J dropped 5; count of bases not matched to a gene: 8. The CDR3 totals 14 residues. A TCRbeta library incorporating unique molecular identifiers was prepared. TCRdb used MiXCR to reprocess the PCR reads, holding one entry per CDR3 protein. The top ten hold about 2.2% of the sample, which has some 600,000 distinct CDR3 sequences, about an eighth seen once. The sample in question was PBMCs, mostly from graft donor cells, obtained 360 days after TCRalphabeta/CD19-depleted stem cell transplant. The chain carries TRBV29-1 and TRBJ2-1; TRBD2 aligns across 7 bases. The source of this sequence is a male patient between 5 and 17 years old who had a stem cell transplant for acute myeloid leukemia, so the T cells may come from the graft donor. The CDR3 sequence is CSVAGLGRDNEQFF. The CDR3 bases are TGCAGCGTTGCGGGGCTAGGGAGGGACAATGAGCAGTTCTTC.